The clone carrying this TCR beta chain showed up just a few times. The antigen is undetermined. This sample stems from a study of T cell repertoires in cytomegalovirus infection. Looking at the study overall: Public TCR beta signatures indicated both CMV infection and matching HLA type.

Findings and limits, study-wide: Cumulative public TCR beta family frequency identified carriers of CMV plus the relevant HLA. In two of eight donors, the top clonotype was HLA-C-restricted CMV-specific.

MiXCR was run by TCRdb on the reads, yielding one entry per CDR3 protein. The sample comprises some 230,000 distinct CDR3 sequences, 22% of which are singletons, and roughly 18% rests with the top ten. V was pared by 7 bases and J by 6 bases, with 10 bases between. This CDR3 is 12 amino acids long. The germline V gene has CDR1 MNHEY and CDR2 SVGAGI. The sequencing sample was made of CD8+ T cells from PBMCs. This receptor was obtained from a human donor in good health (CMV status not recorded). Some clones in this sample may be carry-over from other donors' samples. V is TRBV6-5 and J is TRBJ2-1; D possibly corresponds to TRBD2 (6 bases). The CDR3 loop reads CASTYGGNEQFF. The DNA for the CDR3 is TGTGCCAGCACCTACGGGGGCAATGAGCAGTTCTTC.